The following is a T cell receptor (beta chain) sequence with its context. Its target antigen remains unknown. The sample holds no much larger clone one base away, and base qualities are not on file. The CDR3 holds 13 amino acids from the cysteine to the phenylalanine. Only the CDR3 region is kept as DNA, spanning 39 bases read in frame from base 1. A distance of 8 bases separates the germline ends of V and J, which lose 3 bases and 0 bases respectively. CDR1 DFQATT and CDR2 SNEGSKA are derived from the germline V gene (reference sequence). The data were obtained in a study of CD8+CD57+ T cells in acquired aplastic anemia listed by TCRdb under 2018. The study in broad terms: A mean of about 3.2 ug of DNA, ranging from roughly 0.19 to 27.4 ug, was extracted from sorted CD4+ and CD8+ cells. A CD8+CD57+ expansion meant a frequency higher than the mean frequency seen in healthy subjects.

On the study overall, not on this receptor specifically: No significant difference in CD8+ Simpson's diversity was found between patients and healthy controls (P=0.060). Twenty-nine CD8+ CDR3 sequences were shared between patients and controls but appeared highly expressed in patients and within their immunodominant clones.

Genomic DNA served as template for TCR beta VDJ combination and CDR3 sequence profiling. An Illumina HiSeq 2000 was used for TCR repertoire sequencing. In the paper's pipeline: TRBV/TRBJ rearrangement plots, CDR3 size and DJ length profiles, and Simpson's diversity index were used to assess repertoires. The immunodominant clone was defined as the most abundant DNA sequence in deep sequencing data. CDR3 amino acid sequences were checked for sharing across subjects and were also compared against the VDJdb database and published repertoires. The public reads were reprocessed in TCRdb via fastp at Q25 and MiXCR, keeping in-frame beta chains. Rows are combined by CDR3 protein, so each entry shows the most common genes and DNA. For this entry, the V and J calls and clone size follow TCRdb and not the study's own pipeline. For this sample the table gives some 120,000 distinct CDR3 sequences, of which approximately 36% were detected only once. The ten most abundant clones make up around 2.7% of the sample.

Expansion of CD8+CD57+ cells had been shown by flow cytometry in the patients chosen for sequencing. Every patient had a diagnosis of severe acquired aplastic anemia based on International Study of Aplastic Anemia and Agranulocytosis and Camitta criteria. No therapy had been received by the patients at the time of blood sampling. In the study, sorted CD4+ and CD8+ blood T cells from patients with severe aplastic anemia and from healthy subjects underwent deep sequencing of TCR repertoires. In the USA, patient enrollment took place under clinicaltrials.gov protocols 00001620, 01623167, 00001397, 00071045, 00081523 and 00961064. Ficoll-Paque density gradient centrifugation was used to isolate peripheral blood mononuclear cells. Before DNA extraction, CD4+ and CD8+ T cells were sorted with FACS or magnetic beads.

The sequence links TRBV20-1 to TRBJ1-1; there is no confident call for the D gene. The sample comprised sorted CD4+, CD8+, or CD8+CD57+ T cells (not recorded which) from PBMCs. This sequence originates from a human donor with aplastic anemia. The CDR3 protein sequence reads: CSASPPLNTEAFF. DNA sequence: TGCAGTGCTAGCCCCCCACTGAACACTGAAGCTTTCTTT.